The rows below give T cell receptor beta chains drawn from one sample of a study of blood T cell repertoires in COVID-19. Measured with immunoSEQ multiplex PCR; TCRdb has only the in-frame clones, and not every one. The repertoire holds 80,000 to 100,000 clones, with roughly 70% as singletons. Sequencing was carried out using peripheral blood. The receptors come from a man between 65 and 85 years old with COVID-19, enrolled during active disease. Both conserved end residues are trimmed from each CDR3.

v_call	j_call	cdr3_aa
TRBV11-3	TRBJ2-3	ASTLSRDIYTDTQY
TRBV15	TRBJ2-7	ATSRVVGDSFYEQY
TRBV6-5	TRBJ2-5	ASSFARETQY
TRBV5-1	TRBJ1-6	ASRSFAGTSNSPLH
TRBV29-1	TRBJ2-7	SVERVTDTYEQY
TRBV28	TRBJ2-3	ASRTGQPTDTQY
TRBV7-9	TRBJ1-2	ASSSQSYGYT
TRBV24-1	TRBJ2-3	ATCSGTSGSTDTQY
TRBV28	TRBJ1-4	ASSSGQGGREKLF
TRBV5-1	TRBJ2-5	ASSTGQQETQY
TRBV5-8	TRBJ2-2	ASSPTKRGVPGELF
TRBV5-5	TRBJ2-7	ASSSGTSSSYEQY
TRBV5-1	TRBJ2-1	ASSLELADYNEQF
TRBV28	TRBJ2-1	ASLFGGKAGDEQF
TRBV25-1	TRBJ2-3	ASSGGGDTQY
TRBV19	TRBJ1-4	ASSPTPQGANEKLF
TRBV28	TRBJ1-1	ASSLIRLGGGNTEAF
TRBV7-2	TRBJ1-3	ASSPLTASVGNTIY
TRBV3-1/TRBV3-2	TRBJ1-1	ASSQDDGVRTEAF
TRBV5-1	TRBJ2-2	ASSQVAGNTGELF
TRBV3-1/TRBV3-2	TRBJ1-2	ASSQRDRNYGYT
TRBV20-1	TRBJ2-1	SAPDSLQF
TRBV30	TRBJ2-1	AWSVLGTGVREQF
TRBV7-2	TRBJ2-5	ASSLTPLPQETQY
TRBV28	TRBJ2-3	ASSWTSGKSTDTQY
TRBV18	TRBJ2-3	ASSPGSSGSGADTQY
TRBV5-1	TRBJ2-3	ASSKGTIGVTDTQY
TRBV19	TRBJ2-7	ATPYVARGSDEQY
TRBV9	TRBJ2-3	ASSFSASTDTQY
TRBV28	TRBJ1-2	ASSRQGDGYT
TRBV28	TRBJ2-7	ASWGGSSYEQY
TRBV6-5	TRBJ1-5	ASSRGPTDQPQH
TRBV28	TRBJ1-5	ASSFPSTGFGQPQH
TRBV29-1	TRBJ2-1	SVVLAYNEQF
TRBV30	TRBJ1-5	AWSSGQGNQPQH
TRBV2	TRBJ2-1	ASSVFGGLSSYNEQF
TRBV5-4	TRBJ2-3	ASSLDGGGRLDTQY
TRBV7-2	TRBJ2-2	ASSQGWEGGELF
TRBV4-2	TRBJ1-1	ASSQESYRTF
TRBV30	TRBJ1-5	AWSQVVGAGQPQH
TRBV7-9	TRBJ2-2	ASSFYTGELF
TRBV5-1	TRBJ2-1	ASSPSGSSYNEQF
TRBV28	TRBJ1-2	ASSFWVRQGRVYT
TRBV5-1	TRBJ2-7	ASSLGGPNDRYEQY